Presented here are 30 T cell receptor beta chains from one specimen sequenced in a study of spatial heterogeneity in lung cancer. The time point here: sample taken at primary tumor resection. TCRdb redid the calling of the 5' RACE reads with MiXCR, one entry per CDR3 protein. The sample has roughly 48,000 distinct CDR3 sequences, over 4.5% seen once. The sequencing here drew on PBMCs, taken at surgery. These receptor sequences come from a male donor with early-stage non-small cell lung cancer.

The chain's CDR3 is CASSEPSGRPQETQYF. In DNA, the CDR3 is TGTGCCAGCAGTGAACCTAGCGGGAGGCCACAAGAGACCCAGTACTTC. The rearrangement links TRBV25-1 to TRBJ2-5, with TRBD2 matching 11 bases. Germline V gene lookup returns CDR1 MGHDK and CDR2 SYGVNS. The CDR3 runs to 16 residues. Trimming removed 2 bases from V and 2 bases from J; junction bases left unmatched: 4.

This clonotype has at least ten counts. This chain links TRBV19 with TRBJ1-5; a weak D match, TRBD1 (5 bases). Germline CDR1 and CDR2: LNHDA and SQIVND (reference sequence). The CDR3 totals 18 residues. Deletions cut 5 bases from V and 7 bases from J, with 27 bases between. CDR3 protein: CASSALTTAGKGVQPQHF. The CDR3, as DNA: TGTGCCAGTAGTGCACTAACAACCGCAGGGAAGGGCGTCCAGCCCCAGCATTTT.

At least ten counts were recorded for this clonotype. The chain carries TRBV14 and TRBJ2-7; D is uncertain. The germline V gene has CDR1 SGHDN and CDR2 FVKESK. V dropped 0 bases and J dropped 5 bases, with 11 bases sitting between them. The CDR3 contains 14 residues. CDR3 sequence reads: CASSQDSPPHEQYF. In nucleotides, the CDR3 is TGTGCCAGCAGCCAAGATTCCCCGCCCCACGAGCAGTACTTC.

The CDR3 nucleotides read TGTGCCAGCAGCTCCAAGACAGGGGGGGATGAAAAACTGTTTTTT. Its translation: CASSSKTGGDEKLFF. The chain couples TRBV7-2 to TRBJ1-4; 9 bases fit TRBD1. The V and J ends lost 4 bases and 6 bases, in that order; junction bases with no gene match: 6. CDR1 is SGHTA and CDR2 is FQGNSA in the germline V gene. The CDR3 length is 15 residues.

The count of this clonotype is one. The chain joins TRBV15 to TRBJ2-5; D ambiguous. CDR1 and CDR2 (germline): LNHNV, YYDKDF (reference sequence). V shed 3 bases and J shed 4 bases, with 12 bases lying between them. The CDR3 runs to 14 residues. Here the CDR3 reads CATSRDLELETQYF. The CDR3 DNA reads TGTGCCACCAGCAGGGACCTTGAGTTAGAGACCCAGTACTTC.

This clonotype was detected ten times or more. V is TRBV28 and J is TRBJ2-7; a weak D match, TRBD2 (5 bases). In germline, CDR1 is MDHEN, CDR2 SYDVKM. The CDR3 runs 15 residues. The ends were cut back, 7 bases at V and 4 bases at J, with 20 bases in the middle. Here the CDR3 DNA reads TGTGCCAGCACCCCCCCCGGGGTTCCGGGATACGAGCAGTACTTC. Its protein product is CASTPPGVPGYEQYF.

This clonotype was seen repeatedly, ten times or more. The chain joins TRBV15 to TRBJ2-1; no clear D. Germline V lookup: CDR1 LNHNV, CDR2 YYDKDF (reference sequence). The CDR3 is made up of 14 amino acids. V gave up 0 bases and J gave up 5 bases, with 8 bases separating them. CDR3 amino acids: CATSRDRWDNEQFF. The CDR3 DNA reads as TGTGCCACCAGCAGAGATCGTTGGGACAATGAGCAGTTCTTC. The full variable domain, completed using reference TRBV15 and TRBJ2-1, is DAMVIQNPRYQVTQFGKPVTLSCSQTLNHNVMYWYQQKSSQAPKLLFHYYDKDFNNEADTPDNFQSRRPNTSFCFLDIRSPGLGDTAMYLCATSRDRWDNEQFFGPGTRLTVL.

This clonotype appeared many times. The CDR3 is CASRTEYNEQFF. CDR3 nucleotide sequence: TGTGCCAGCCGGACTGAGTACAATGAGCAGTTCTTC. The chain couples TRBV27 to TRBJ2-1; a weak D match, TRBD2 (5 bases). The germline CDR1 and CDR2 sequences are MNHEY and SMNVEV (reference sequence). Trimming pared 8 bases from V and 4 bases from J, leaving 9 bases between. CDR3 length: 12 residues.

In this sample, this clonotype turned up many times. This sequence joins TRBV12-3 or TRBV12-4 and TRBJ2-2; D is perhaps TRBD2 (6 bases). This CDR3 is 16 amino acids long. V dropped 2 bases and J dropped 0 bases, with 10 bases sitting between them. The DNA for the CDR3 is TGTGCCAGCAGTTTAAGGCTAGCGTCGAACACCGGGGAGCTGTTTTTT. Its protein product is CASSLRLASNTGELFF.

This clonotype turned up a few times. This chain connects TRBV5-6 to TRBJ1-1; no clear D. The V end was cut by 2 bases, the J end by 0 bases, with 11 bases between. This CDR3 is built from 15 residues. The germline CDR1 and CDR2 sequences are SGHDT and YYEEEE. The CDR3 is CASSLSYRVNTEAFF. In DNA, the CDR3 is TGTGCCAGCAGCTTATCTTATAGGGTGAACACTGAAGCTTTCTTT.

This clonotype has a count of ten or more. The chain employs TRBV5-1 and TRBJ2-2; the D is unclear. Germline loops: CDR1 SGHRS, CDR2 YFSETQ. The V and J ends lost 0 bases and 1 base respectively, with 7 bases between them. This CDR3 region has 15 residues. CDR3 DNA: TGCGCCAGCAGCTTGGGTGGAATGAACACCGGGGAGCTGTTTTTT. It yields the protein CASSLGGMNTGELFF.

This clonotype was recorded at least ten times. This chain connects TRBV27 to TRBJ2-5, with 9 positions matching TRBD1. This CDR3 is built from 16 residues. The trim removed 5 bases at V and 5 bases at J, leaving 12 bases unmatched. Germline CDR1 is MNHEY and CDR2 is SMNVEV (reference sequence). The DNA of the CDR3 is TGTGCCAGCAGTAGGACAGGGGTGGGATGGAGGGAGACCCAGTACTTC. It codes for CASSRTGVGWRETQYF.

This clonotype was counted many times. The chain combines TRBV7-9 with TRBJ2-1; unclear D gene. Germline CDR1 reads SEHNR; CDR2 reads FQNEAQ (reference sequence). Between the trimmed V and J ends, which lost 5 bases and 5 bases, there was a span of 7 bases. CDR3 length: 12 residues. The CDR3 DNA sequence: TGTGCCAGCAGCACGTTCAACAATGAGCAGTTCTTC. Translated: CASSTFNNEQFF.

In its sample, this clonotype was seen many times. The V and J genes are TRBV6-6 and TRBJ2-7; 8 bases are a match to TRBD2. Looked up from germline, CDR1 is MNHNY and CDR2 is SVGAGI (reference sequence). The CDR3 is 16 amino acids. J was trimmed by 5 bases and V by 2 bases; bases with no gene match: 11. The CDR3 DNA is TGTGCCAGCAGTTACCCTCAAACGGGAGGGCCCCACGAGCAGTACTTC. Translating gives CASSYPQTGGPHEQYF.

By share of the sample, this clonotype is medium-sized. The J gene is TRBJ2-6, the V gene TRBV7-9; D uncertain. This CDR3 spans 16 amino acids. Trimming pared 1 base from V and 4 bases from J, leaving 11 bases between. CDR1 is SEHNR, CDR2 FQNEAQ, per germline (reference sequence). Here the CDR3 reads CASSLGEWAGANVLTF. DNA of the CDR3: TGTGCCAGCAGCTTAGGAGAGTGGGCCGGGGCCAACGTCCTGACTTTC.

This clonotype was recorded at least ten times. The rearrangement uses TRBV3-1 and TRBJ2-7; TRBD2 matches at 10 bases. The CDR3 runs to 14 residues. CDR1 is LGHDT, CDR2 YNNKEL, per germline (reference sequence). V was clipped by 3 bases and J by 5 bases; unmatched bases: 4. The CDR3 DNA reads TGTGCCAGCAGCCACACTAGCGGGATCGACGAGCAGTACTTC. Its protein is CASSHTSGIDEQYF.

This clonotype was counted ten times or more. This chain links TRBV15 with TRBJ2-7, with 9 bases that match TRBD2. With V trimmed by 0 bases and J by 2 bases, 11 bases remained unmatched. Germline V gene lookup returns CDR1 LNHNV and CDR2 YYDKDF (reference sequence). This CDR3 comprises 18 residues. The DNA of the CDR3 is TGTGCCACCAGCAGAGATCGAGGGTCTAGCGGGACCCCCTACGAGCAGTACTTC. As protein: CATSRDRGSSGTPYEQYF.

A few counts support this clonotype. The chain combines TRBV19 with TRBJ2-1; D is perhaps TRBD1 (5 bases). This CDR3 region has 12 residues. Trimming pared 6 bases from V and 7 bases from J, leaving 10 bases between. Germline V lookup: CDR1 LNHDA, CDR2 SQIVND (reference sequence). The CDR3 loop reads CASSRQGNEQFF. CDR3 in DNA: TGTGCCAGTAGCCGCCAGGGTAATGAGCAGTTCTTC.

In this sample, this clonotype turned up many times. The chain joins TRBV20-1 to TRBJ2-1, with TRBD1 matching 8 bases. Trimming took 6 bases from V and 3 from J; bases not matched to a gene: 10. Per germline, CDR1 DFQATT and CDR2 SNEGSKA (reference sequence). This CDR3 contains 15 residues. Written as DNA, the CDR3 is TGCAGTGCCCTCACGCAGGGGGCGGTCTACAATGAGCAGTTCTTC. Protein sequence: CSALTQGAVYNEQFF.

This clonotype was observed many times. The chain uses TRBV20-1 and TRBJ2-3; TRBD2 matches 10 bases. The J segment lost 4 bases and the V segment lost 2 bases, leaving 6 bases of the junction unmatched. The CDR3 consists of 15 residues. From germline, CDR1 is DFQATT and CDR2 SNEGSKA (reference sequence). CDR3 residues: CSARQSGRAADTQYF. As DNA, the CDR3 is TGCAGTGCTAGACAAAGCGGGAGGGCAGCAGATACGCAGTATTTT.

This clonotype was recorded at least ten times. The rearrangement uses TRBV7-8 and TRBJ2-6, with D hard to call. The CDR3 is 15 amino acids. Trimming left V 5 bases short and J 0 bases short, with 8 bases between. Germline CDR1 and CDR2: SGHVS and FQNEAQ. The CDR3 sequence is CASSARFSGANVLTF. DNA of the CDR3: TGTGCCAGCAGCGCCCGTTTCTCTGGGGCCAACGTCCTGACTTTC.

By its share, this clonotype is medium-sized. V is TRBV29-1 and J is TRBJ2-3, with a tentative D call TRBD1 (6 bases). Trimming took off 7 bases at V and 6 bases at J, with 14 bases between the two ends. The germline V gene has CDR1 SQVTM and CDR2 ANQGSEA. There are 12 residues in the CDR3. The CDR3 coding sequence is TGCAGCGCGCGAGGGGGAGAGGATACGCAGTATTTT. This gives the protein CSARGGEDTQYF.

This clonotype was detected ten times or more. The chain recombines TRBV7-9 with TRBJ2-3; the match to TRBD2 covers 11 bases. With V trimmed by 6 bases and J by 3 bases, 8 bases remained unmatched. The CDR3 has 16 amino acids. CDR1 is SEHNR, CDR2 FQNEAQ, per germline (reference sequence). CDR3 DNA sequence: TGTGCCAGCAGTTTCACGACTAGCGGGGAGACAGATACGCAGTATTTT. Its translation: CASSFTTSGETDTQYF.

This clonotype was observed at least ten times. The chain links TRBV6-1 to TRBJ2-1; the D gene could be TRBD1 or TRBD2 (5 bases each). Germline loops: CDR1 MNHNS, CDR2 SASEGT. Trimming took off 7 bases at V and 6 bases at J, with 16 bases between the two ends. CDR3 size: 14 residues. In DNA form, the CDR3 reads TGTGCCAGCACCTGGACCCCCGGGGCCAATGAGCAGTTCTTC. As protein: CASTWTPGANEQFF.

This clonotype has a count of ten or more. The DNA for the CDR3 is TGTGCCAGCAGTTGGGGACTAGCTGGAAACGAGCAGTACTTC. This gives the protein CASSWGLAGNEQYF. The chain combines TRBV12-3 or TRBV12-4 with TRBJ2-7; 9 bases fit TRBD2. The CDR3 is 14 residues long. V gave up 4 bases and J gave up 5 bases; unmatched junction bases: 6.

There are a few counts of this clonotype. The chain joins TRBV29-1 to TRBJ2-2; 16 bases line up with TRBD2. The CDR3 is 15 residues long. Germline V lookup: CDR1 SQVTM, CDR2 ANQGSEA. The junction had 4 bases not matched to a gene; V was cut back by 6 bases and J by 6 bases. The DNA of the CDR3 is TGCAGCGTGACCGGGACTAGCGGGAGGGCCGGGGAGCTGTTTTTT. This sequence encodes CSVTGTSGRAGELFF.

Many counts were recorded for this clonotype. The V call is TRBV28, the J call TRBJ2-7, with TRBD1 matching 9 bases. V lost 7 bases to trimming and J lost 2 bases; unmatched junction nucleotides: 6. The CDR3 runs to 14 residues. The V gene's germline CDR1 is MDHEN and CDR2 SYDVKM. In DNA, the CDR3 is TGTGCCAGCAATACAGGGGGCTTCGCCTACGAGCAGTACTTC. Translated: CASNTGGFAYEQYF. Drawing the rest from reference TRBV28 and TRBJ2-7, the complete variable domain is DVKVTQSSRYLVKRTGEKVFLECVQDMDHENMFWYRQDPGLGLRLIYFSYDVKMKEKGDIPEGYSVSREKKERFSLILESASTNQTSMYLCASNTGGFAYEQYFGPGTRLTVT.

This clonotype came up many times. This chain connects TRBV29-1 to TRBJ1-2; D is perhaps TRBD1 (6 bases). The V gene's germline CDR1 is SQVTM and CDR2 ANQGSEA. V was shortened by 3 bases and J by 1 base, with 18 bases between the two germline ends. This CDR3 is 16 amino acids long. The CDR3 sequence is CSVDSTGAGVNYGYTF. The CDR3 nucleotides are TGCAGCGTTGATTCGACTGGGGCAGGGGTTAACTATGGCTACACCTTC.

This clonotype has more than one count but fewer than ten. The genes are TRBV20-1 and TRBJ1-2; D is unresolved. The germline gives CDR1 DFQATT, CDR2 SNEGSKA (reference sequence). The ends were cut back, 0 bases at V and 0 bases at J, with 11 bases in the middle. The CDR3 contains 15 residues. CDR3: CSARDLAQANYGYTF. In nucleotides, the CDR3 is TGCAGTGCTAGAGATCTCGCCCAGGCTAACTATGGCTACACCTTC.

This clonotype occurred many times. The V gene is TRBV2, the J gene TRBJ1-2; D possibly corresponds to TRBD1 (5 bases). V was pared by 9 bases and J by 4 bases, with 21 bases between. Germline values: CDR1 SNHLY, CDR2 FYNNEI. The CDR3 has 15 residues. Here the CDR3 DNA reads TGTGCCAGTAGTTCCCTGGGACCTCAGAGCTATGGCTACACCTTC. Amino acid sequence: CASSSLGPQSYGYTF. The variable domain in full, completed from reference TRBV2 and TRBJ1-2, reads EPEVTQTPSHQVTQMGQEVILRCVPISNHLYFYWYRQILGQKVEFLVSFYNNEISEKSEIFDDQFSVERPDGSNFTLKIRSTKLEDSAMYFCASSSLGPQSYGYTFGSGTRLTVV.